This is a list of T cell receptor beta chains from one sample in a study of cytomegalovirus exposure and HLA in healthy donors. Profiled with immunoSEQ multiplex PCR; TCRdb holds only in-frame clones, not every one. The sample lists about 160,000 clones, around 79% occurring once. Sequenced input: PBMCs. The origin of the receptors is a woman aged 35 to 49 in good health and CMV-seronegative. The CDR3 runs from the conserved cysteine through the conserved F or W. The D gene is left open where the match is weak. Some rows mark clone size as missing; the rest say once, few, many or name a class of expanded clone.

J gene | clone size | V gene | D gene | CDR3 length | CDR3 DNA | CDR3 protein
TRBJ2-1 | - | TRBV28 | - | 13 | TGTGCCAGCAGTTTGGGAGGTAGGGATGAGCAGTTCTTC | CASSLGGRDEQFF
TRBJ1-5 | - | TRBV27 | - | 14 | TGTGCCAGCAGTTTAAGGAGGGGTAGTCAGCCCCAGCATTTT | CASSLRRGSQPQHF
TRBJ2-7 | - | TRBV28 | - | 15 | TGTGCCAGCAGTTCCCGGGACAATCTTCACTACGAGCAGTACTTC | CASSSRDNLHYEQYF
TRBJ1-6 | once | TRBV5-1 | - | 15 | TGCGCCAGCAGCTTGACGACGCGGTACAATTCACCCCTCCACTTT | CASSLTTRYNSPLHF
TRBJ1-6 | - | TRBV10-3 | TRBD1 | 17 | TGTGCCATCAGTGAGTCGACAACAGGGGGCCGTAATTCACCCCTCCACTTT | CAISESTTGGRNSPLHF
TRBJ2-3 | - | TRBV2 | - | 15 | TGTGCCAGCATTCAGATCGGGGGGCCAGGAGATACGCAGTATTTT | CASIQIGGPGDTQYF
TRBJ1-2 | - | TRBV4-2 | TRBD1 | 15 | TGTGCCAGCAGCCAAGATACAGGGGGGTTTTATGGCTACACCTTC | CASSQDTGGFYGYTF
TRBJ2-1 | - | TRBV9 | - | 14 | TGTGCCAGCAGCGTAGCGGGGTCCTACAATGAGCAGTTCTTC | CASSVAGSYNEQFF
TRBJ1-2 | - | TRBV19 | - | 15 | TGTGCCAGTAGTCTCTTTCAACAGGGCTACTATGGCTACACCTTC | CASSLFQQGYYGYTF
TRBJ2-5 | - | TRBV5-1 | - | 14 | TGCGCCAGCAGCAACCAGGGTGGCCAAGAGACCCAGTACTTC | CASSNQGGQETQYF
TRBJ2-7 | - | TRBV6-1 | - | 12 | TGTGCCAGCAGTTATTCCGCAGTTGAGCAGTACTTC | CASSYSAVEQYF
TRBJ1-2 | - | TRBV4-1 | - | 19 | TGCGCCAGCAGCCAAGCCAAAAAGCAAGGGGCGGTAAATTGGGGTGGCTACACCTTC | CASSQAKKQGAVNWGGYTF
TRBJ1-4 | - | TRBV18 | - | 15 | TGTGCCAGCTCACCACCGGGGGGGGCGAGCGAAAAACTGTTTTTT | CASSPPGGASEKLFF
TRBJ1-4 | - | TRBV5-6 | TRBD1 | 15 | TGTGCCAGCAGCTACACCGGGACAGGGCGGGAAAAACTGTTTTTT | CASSYTGTGREKLFF
TRBJ2-5 | - | TRBV7-9 | - | 15 | TGTGCCAGCAGCTTAATGGGGACACTAGAAGAGACCCAGTACTTC | CASSLMGTLEETQYF
TRBJ1-3 | - | TRBV11-2 | - | 15 | TGTGCCAGCAGCTTAAGTCGGGTTTTTGGAAACACCATATATTTT | CASSLSRVFGNTIYF
TRBJ1-2 | - | TRBV7-2 | - | 15 | TGTGCCAGCAGCTTAGTGGGGGGGAAGGGCTATGGCTACACCTTC | CASSLVGGKGYGYTF
TRBJ2-7 | - | TRBV2 | - | 14 | TGTGCCAGCAGTTCTCTCAGACAGGCGCACGAGCAGTACTTC | CASSSLRQAHEQYF
TRBJ1-5 | - | TRBV6-1 | - | 13 | TGTGCCAGCAGCCCTACCTTCAATCAGCCCCAGCATTTT | CASSPTFNQPQHF
TRBJ2-2 | - | TRBV4-1 | TRBD2 | 16 | TGCGCCAGCAGCCAATTGCTAGCAGCGGGGACCGGGGAGCTGTTTTTT | CASSQLLAAGTGELFF